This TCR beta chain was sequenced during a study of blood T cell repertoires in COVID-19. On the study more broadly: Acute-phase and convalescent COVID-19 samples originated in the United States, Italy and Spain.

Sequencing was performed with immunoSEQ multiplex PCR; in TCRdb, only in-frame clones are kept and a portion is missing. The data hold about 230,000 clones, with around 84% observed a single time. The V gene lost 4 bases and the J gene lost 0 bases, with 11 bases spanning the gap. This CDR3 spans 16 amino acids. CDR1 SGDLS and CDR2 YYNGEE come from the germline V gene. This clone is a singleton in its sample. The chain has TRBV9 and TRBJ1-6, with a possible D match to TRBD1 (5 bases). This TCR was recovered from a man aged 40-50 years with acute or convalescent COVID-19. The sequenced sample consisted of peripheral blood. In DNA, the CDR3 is TGTGCCAGCAGCTTAAGGGGAAGCTCCTATAATTCACCCCTCCACTTT. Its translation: CASSLRGSSYNSPLHF.